One and the same sample provided the 21 T cell receptor beta chains below, sequenced in a study of T-cell reconstitution after alpha-beta-depleted transplantation in children. Using unique molecular identifiers, the investigators prepared the TCRbeta library. TCRdb re-derived calls from the PCR reads in MiXCR, one entry per CDR3 protein. The table has a few hundred thousand distinct CDR3 sequences, around 25% seen once; the top ten hold around 4.8%. Material: PBMCs, mostly from graft donor cells, obtained 360 days after TCRalphabeta/CD19-depleted stem cell transplant. The receptors here all came from a female patient aged 2 to 10 who had a stem cell transplant for congenital amegakaryocytic thrombocytopenia, so the T cells may come from the graft donor.

Many counts were recorded for this clonotype. The V gene is TRBV9, the J gene TRBJ2-1; D is ambiguous. This CDR3 comprises 12 residues. Trimming took off 2 bases at V and 9 bases at J, with 9 bases between the two ends. Per the germline V gene, CDR1 is SGDLS and CDR2 is YYNGEE. The CDR3 region has the DNA TGTGCCAGCAGCGTTCTAGTCGGTGAGCAGTTCTTC. The encoded protein is CASSVLVGEQFF.

The V and J genes are TRBV9 and TRBJ1-4; no firm D call. Trimming stripped 2 bases from V and 8 bases from J, with 10 bases between. CDR1 is SGDLS and CDR2 is YYNGEE in the germline V gene. The CDR3 has 13 residues. The CDR3 region is CASSVLPHEKLFF. In DNA, the CDR3 is TGTGCCAGCAGCGTCCTTCCCCACGAAAAACTGTTTTTT.

This clonotype was seen repeatedly, ten times or more. The chain links TRBV12-3 or TRBV12-4 to TRBJ1-1; 9 nucleotides align to TRBD1. J lost 1 base, V lost 5 bases, and 2 bases had no gene match. The CDR3 loop spans 14 amino acids. CDR3 sequence (DNA): TGTGCCAGCAGTCGGGGACAGGGGAACACTGAAGCTTTCTTT. Its protein product is CASSRGQGNTEAFF.

This clonotype was found a few times. V is TRBV20-1 and J is TRBJ2-1, with 12 bases identical to TRBD2. The CDR3 is 16 amino acids. Germline assignment: CDR1 DFQATT and CDR2 SNEGSKA (reference sequence). The trim removed 5 bases at V and 9 bases at J, leaving 14 bases unmatched. Here the CDR3 DNA reads TGCAGTGCTCTCAGACTAGCGGGAGTCTTTTATGGTGAGCAGTTCTTC. Amino acid sequence: CSALRLAGVFYGEQFF.

The chain combines TRBV20-1 with TRBJ1-4; weak D call: TRBD1 (6 bases). The CDR3 is 13 residues long. Germline V lookup: CDR1 DFQATT, CDR2 SNEGSKA (reference sequence). V gave up 6 bases and J gave up 8 bases, with 16 bases separating them. As DNA, the CDR3 is TGCAGTGCGAGAAGGGGGTTGGAGGAAAAACTGTTTTTT. Translated, it gives CSARRGLEEKLFF.

V and J are TRBV28 and TRBJ1-4; 8 bases align to TRBD1. Germline values: CDR1 MDHEN, CDR2 SYDVKM. After removal of 8 bases from V and 6 bases from J, the junction contained 5 bases not matched to a gene. The CDR3 runs 13 residues. The CDR3 DNA follows: TGTGCCAGCCAGGGGGCGCGGTATGAAAAACTGTTTTTT. It is translated as CASQGARYEKLFF.

This clonotype was seen a handful of times. The genes are TRBV20-1 and TRBJ1-6; possible D gene TRBD1, 5 bases. The CDR3 consists of 13 residues. In germline, CDR1 is DFQATT, CDR2 SNEGSKA (reference sequence). Trimming took 3 bases from V and 8 from J, leaving 11 bases between them. The CDR3 sequence is CSARGEGDSPLHF. For the CDR3, the DNA is TGCAGTGCTAGGGGGGAAGGGGATTCACCCCTCCACTTT.

This clonotype appeared a few times. This chain connects TRBV4-1 to TRBJ1-2; 7 bases match TRBD1. The germline V gene has CDR1 MGHRA and CDR2 YSYEKL. This CDR3 contains 14 residues. The trim removed 0 bases at V and 10 bases at J, leaving 8 bases unmatched. The CDR3 sequence is CASSQEGQLLDYTF. Written as DNA, the CDR3 is TGCGCCAGCAGCCAAGAGGGACAGTTATTGGACTACACCTTC.

The table lists this clonotype with a few counts. The chain combines TRBV30 with TRBJ1-1; D unresolved. This CDR3 region has 11 residues. V was trimmed by 7 bases and J by 7 bases, leaving 13 bases between them. CDR1 GTSNPN and CDR2 SVGIG come from the germline V gene (reference sequence). This chain's CDR3 is CAFSPGVEAFF. The DNA for the CDR3 is TGTGCCTTTTCCCCTGGGGTTGAAGCTTTCTTT.

This clonotype was detected only a few times. This sequence joins TRBV28 and TRBJ2-7, with 7 bases fitting TRBD2. V shed 2 bases, J shed 0 bases, and the junction held 7 bases outside the gene matches. This CDR3 spans 16 amino acids. Germline V gene data show CDR1 as MDHEN and CDR2 as SYDVKM. CDR3 protein: CASSLMGGSSSYEQYF. As DNA, the CDR3 is TGTGCCAGCAGTTTAATGGGCGGGAGTAGCTCCTACGAGCAGTACTTC.

The CDR3, as DNA: TGTGCCAGCAGCCAGGGGGGCGGGATGACCCAGTACTTC. Its protein is CASSQGGGMTQYF. The gene calls are TRBV3-1 and TRBJ2-5, with D perhaps matching TRBD1 or TRBD2 (6 bases each). This CDR3 has 13 amino acids. V was trimmed by 3 bases and J by 7 bases, leaving 12 bases between them. In germline, CDR1 is LGHDT, CDR2 YNNKEL (reference sequence).

This clonotype turned up a few times. This chain joins TRBV4-1 and TRBJ2-7, with 8 bases that match TRBD1. This CDR3 has 13 amino acids. Germline lookup yields CDR1 MGHRA and CDR2 YSYEKL. The trim removed 8 bases at V and 4 bases at J, leaving 7 bases unmatched. The CDR3 DNA reads TGCGCCAGCGAAAGGACAGGGAAGTACGAGCAGTACTTC. Translation: CASERTGKYEQYF.

This clonotype was counted only a few times. The rearrangement links TRBV28 to TRBJ2-3, with TRBD2 as a possible D gene (5 bases). This CDR3 has 17 amino acids. Trimming left V 3 bases short and J 0 bases short, with 16 bases between. Germline V gene lookup returns CDR1 MDHEN and CDR2 SYDVKM. CDR3 region: CASSFLKKWTSTDTQYF. The CDR3, as DNA: TGTGCCAGCAGTTTCCTGAAGAAGTGGACTAGCACAGATACGCAGTATTTT.

V usage is TRBV5-1 and J usage is TRBJ1-1; 8 nucleotides align to TRBD1. Unmatched junction bases numbered 12, after V lost 1 base and J lost 1 base. CDR1 and CDR2 (germline): SGHRS, YFSETQ. The CDR3 contains 18 residues. The CDR3 nucleotides are TGCGCCAGCAGCTTGAGCGGGACAGGACCTGCACAGAACACTGAAGCTTTCTTT. It encodes CASSLSGTGPAQNTEAFF.

This clonotype has a handful of counts. V gene TRBV6-1 combines with J gene TRBJ2-1; D is ambiguous. The CDR3 totals 16 residues. V shed 10 bases and J shed 0 bases, with 19 bases lying between them. Looked up from germline, CDR1 is MNHNS and CDR2 is SASEGT. CDR3 protein: CAIKADFPSSYNEQFF. The CDR3, as DNA: TGTGCCATTAAAGCCGACTTTCCTAGCTCCTACAATGAGCAGTTCTTC.

J is TRBJ2-5 and V is TRBV28; TRBD1 is a possible D gene (6 bases). Looked up from germline, CDR1 is MDHEN and CDR2 is SYDVKM. Trimming stripped 2 bases from V and 0 bases from J, with 7 bases between. CDR3 length: 14 amino acids. The CDR3 loop reads CASSLGQYQETQYF. The CDR3 DNA reads TGTGCCAGCAGTTTAGGACAGTACCAAGAGACCCAGTACTTC.

In its sample, this clonotype was seen a few times. The chain joins TRBV20-1 to TRBJ1-5; D uncertain. CDR3 length: 11 amino acids. In germline, CDR1 is DFQATT, CDR2 SNEGSKA (reference sequence). Trimming pared 3 bases from V and 6 bases from J, leaving 6 bases between. The CDR3 DNA reads as TGCAGTGCTAGTCTAGGTCAGCCCCAGCATTTT. Protein: CSASLGQPQHF.

V is TRBV6-5 and J is TRBJ2-3, with 13 positions matching TRBD2. CDR1 MNHEY and CDR2 SVGAGI come from the germline V gene. The ends lost 2 bases at V and 0 bases at J; junction bases unmatched: 5. This CDR3 is 18 amino acids long. CDR3 residues: CASSYPSGLAGSTDTQYF. The CDR3 bases are TGTGCCAGCAGTTACCCTTCGGGACTAGCGGGGAGCACAGATACGCAGTATTTT.

This chain uses TRBV5-1 with TRBJ2-1, with D unresolved. Germline V gives CDR1 SGHRS, CDR2 YFSETQ. Between the trimmed V and J ends, which lost 3 bases and 8 bases, there was a span of 12 bases. The CDR3 sequence is 13 residues long. CDR3 DNA sequence: TGCGCCAGCAGCTCCACCTTACTGGATGAGCAGTTCTTC. It specifies CASSSTLLDEQFF.

This clonotype occurred many times. This chain connects TRBV12-3 or TRBV12-4 to TRBJ2-1, with D unclear. This CDR3 is built from 16 residues. The V end was cut by 3 bases, the J end by 4 bases, with 16 bases between. The CDR3 sequence: CASSLVAGETYNEQFF. The CDR3, as DNA: TGTGCCAGCAGTTTGGTTGCTGGCGAAACTTACAATGAGCAGTTCTTC.

The V and J genes are TRBV6-4 and TRBJ2-7; the match to TRBD1 covers 8 bases. This CDR3 spans 15 amino acids. CDR1 and CDR2 from the germline V gene are MRHNA and SNTAGT. With V trimmed by 4 bases and J by 3 bases, 8 bases remained unmatched. The CDR3 reads CASSGTGKSGYEQYF. The CDR3 DNA reads as TGTGCCAGCAGTGGGACAGGGAAGTCGGGCTACGAGCAGTACTTC.